Below, 20 T cell receptor beta chains from the same sample are listed, as sequenced in a study of vaccination effects on CD4 cells after COVID-19. No antigen is known for these receptors. TCRdb keeps only in-frame clones here, not all; method: immunoSEQ multiplex PCR. The repertoire includes 43,000 or so clones, less than 85% of them detected once, and around 6.3% sits in the top ten. Once cultured for 10 days, the cells underwent separation to obtain CD4+ T cells. Vaccination of participants consisted of two doses of either the BNT162b2 or mRNA-1273 vaccine. The specimen was CD4+ T cells from PBMCs cultured without peptide, collected after COVID-19 vaccination. Source of these receptors: a human donor who received a COVID-19 vaccine.

CDR3 region: CASTPGQIYEQYF. As DNA, the CDR3 is TGTGCCAGCACCCCGGGACAGATATACGAGCAGTACTTC. The chain combines TRBV12-3 or TRBV12-4 with TRBJ2-7, with 7 nucleotides matching TRBD1. Trimming removed 7 bases from V and 4 bases from J; junction bases left unmatched: 7. The CDR3 loop spans 13 amino acids.

The J gene is TRBJ2-5, the V gene TRBV3-1 (or the pseudogene TRBV3-2); TRBD2 matches 8 bases. This CDR3 contains 16 residues. Germline CDR1 reads LGHDT; CDR2 reads YNNKEL (reference sequence). J was trimmed by 4 bases and V by 2 bases; bases with no gene match: 9. The CDR3 sequence: CASSQLRGLGRETQYF. The CDR3 bases are TGTGCCAGCAGCCAACTTAGGGGACTAGGGCGAGAGACCCAGTACTTC.

The chain has TRBV5-1 and TRBJ2-7; TRBD2 matches at 8 bases. Germline loops: CDR1 SGHRS, CDR2 YFSETQ. This CDR3 comprises 14 residues. Losses at the gene ends were 1 base for V and 2 bases for J; bases not matched to a gene: 2. The CDR3 loop is CASSLSGGPYEQYF. DNA of the CDR3: TGCGCCAGCAGCTTGTCGGGGGGGCCCTACGAGCAGTACTTC.

With respect to this clone: Other DNA sequences of this sample code for an identical CDR3. The chain is built from TRBV18 and TRBJ1-2, with 10 bases that match TRBD1. The length of the CDR3 is 15 residues. V was pared by 3 bases and J by 0 bases, with 1 base of the junction left unmatched. CDR1 and CDR2 from the germline V gene are KGHSH and LQKENI. The CDR3 DNA follows: TGTGCCAGCTCACCCGGACAGGGGGCTAACTATGGCTACACCTTC. It specifies CASSPGQGANYGYTF.

The chain links TRBV19 to TRBJ2-5; 10 bases align to TRBD2. Germline V gene sequence: CDR1 LNHDA, CDR2 SQIVND (reference sequence). V was pared by 5 bases and J by 7 bases, with 7 bases of the junction left unmatched. The CDR3 runs 14 residues. This chain's CDR3 is CASSLAGDPPTQYF. Written as DNA, the CDR3 is TGTGCCAGTAGTCTAGCGGGAGATCCCCCGACCCAGTACTTC.

The chain combines TRBV11-3 with TRBJ2-2; TRBD1 might be the D (5 bases). The germline V gene encodes CDR1 SGHNT and CDR2 YENEEA. Trimming removed 5 bases from V and 6 bases from J, with 22 bases in between. The CDR3 runs to 17 residues. CDR3 protein: CASSKNWGQLSAGELFF. DNA for the CDR3: TGTGCCAGCAGCAAAAATTGGGGCCAATTGTCCGCCGGGGAGCTGTTTTTT. The full variable domain, completed using reference TRBV11-3 and TRBJ2-2, is EAGVVQSPRYKIIEKKQPVAFWCNPISGHNTLYWYLQNLGQGPELLIRYENEEAVDDSQLPKDRFSAERLKGVDSTLKIQPAELGDSAVYLCASSKNWGQLSAGELFFGEGSRLTVL.

The chain employs TRBV10-2 and TRBJ1-2, with D possibly TRBD1 on 6 matching bases. V lost 0 bases and J 3 bases, leaving 11 bases between the germline ends. The germline V gene encodes CDR1 WSHSY and CDR2 SAAADI. CDR3 length: 15 residues. The CDR3 DNA sequence: TGCGCCAGCAGTGAGTCGGGGGGGCAAGACTATGGCTACACCTTC. Translated: CASSESGGQDYGYTF.

The chain is built from TRBV2 and TRBJ2-7, with D hard to call. The V end lost 8 bases, the J end lost 0 bases, and 8 bases lay between the germline ends. The CDR3 runs to 12 residues. In germline, CDR1 is SNHLY, CDR2 FYNNEI. The CDR3 is CASGVSSYEQYF. DNA of the CDR3: TGTGCCAGCGGGGTCTCCTCCTACGAGCAGTACTTC. The whole variable domain, filled in from reference TRBV2 and TRBJ2-7, reads EPEVTQTPSHQVTQMGQEVILRCVPISNHLYFYWYRQILGQKVEFLVSFYNNEISEKSEIFDDQFSVERPDGSNFTLKIRSTKLEDSAMYFCASGVSSYEQYFGPGTRLTVT.

This clone has a handful of counts. V and J are TRBV7-2 and TRBJ1-2; the D gene is possibly TRBD1 (5 bases). Germline CDR1 is SGHTA and CDR2 is FQGNSA. The CDR3 has 15 amino acids. The V gene lost 0 bases and the J gene lost 6 bases, with 14 bases spanning the gap. CDR3 nucleotide sequence: TGTGCCAGCAGCTTAGCTTCTCGAGGGGAGAATGGCTACACCTTC. Protein sequence: CASSLASRGENGYTF.

This chain connects TRBV10-3 to TRBJ2-1; maybe TRBD2 (6 bases). The CDR3 spans 14 residues. Germline CDR1 reads ENHRY; CDR2 reads SYGVKD. Trimming removed 2 bases from V and 7 bases from J, with 12 bases in between. The CDR3 nucleotides are TGTGCCATCAGTGAGAAACTAGCTACGAATGAGCAGTTCTTC. It translates to CAISEKLATNEQFF.

The J gene is TRBJ2-7, the V gene TRBV5-1; tentative D call: TRBD2 (6 bases). Germline assignment: CDR1 SGHRS and CDR2 YFSETQ. The CDR3 contains 14 residues. The germline V and J ends were trimmed by 5 bases and 5 bases, with 17 bases remaining between them. CDR3 coding DNA: TGCGCCAGCAGTCGGGGGTCGAGAGCCCACGAGCAGTACTTC. Translation: CASSRGSRAHEQYF.

This clone was seen a few times. This chain joins TRBV25-1 and TRBJ2-1; TRBD2 agrees at 10 bases. The CDR3 is made up of 14 amino acids. CDR1 and CDR2 from the germline V gene are MGHDK and SYGVNS. The junction had 3 bases not matched to a gene; V was cut back by 5 bases and J by 5 bases. Here the CDR3 reads CASSPSGSHNEQFF. In DNA form, the CDR3 reads TGTGCCAGCAGTCCTAGCGGGAGCCACAATGAGCAGTTCTTC.

This clone was seen just once. This chain links TRBV2 with TRBJ1-6; D remains ambiguous. Germline assignment: CDR1 SNHLY and CDR2 FYNNEI. The CDR3 runs 14 residues. Between the trimmed V and J ends, which lost 4 bases and 7 bases, there was a span of 11 bases. The CDR3 reads CASSGRQQNSPLHF. The CDR3 DNA sequence: TGTGCCAGCAGTGGACGACAACAGAATTCACCCCTCCACTTT.

The rearrangement uses TRBV11-1 and TRBJ2-7; TRBD2 matches at 7 bases. The CDR3 spans 15 residues. J lost 0 bases, V lost 3 bases, and 5 bases had no gene match. CDR1 is SGHAT, CDR2 FQDESV, per germline (reference sequence). CDR3 DNA sequence: TGTGCCAGCAGCTTCAGCGGGGTGGGCTCCTACGAGCAGTACTTC. This encodes CASSFSGVGSYEQYF.

The V and J genes are TRBV20-1 and TRBJ2-7, with 7 bases matching TRBD2. Per germline, CDR1 DFQATT and CDR2 SNEGSKA (reference sequence). The CDR3 runs to 11 residues. The V segment lost 8 bases and the J segment 4 bases; nucleotides outside the gene matches: 5. CDR3 in amino acids: CSSGGIYEQYF. DNA for the CDR3: TGCAGTTCGGGGGGAATATACGAGCAGTACTTC.

The chain couples TRBV5-1 to TRBJ2-3; 7 bases match TRBD1. The germline V gene has CDR1 SGHRS and CDR2 YFSETQ. The CDR3 extends over 14 amino acids. V shed 4 bases and J 5 bases; nucleotides not matched to a gene: 7. The CDR3 protein is CASSHDRVIDTQYF. The CDR3 DNA is TGCGCCAGCAGCCACGACAGGGTCATAGATACGCAGTATTTT.

The V and J genes are TRBV3-1 (or the pseudogene TRBV3-2) and TRBJ2-3; D is possibly TRBD1 (7 bases). There are 18 residues in the CDR3. The V gene lost 1 base and the J gene lost 1 base, with 18 bases spanning the gap. Germline V gene data show CDR1 as LGHDT and CDR2 as YNNKEL (reference sequence). The CDR3 reads CASSQGGGGTSGTDTQYF. CDR3 nucleotide sequence: TGTGCCAGCAGCCAAGGAGGAGGGGGCACCTCTGGCACAGATACGCAGTATTTT.

The chain uses TRBV19 and TRBJ1-2; no reliable D call. CDR1 and CDR2 from the germline V gene are LNHDA and SQIVND (reference sequence). V was trimmed by 0 bases and J by 8 bases, leaving 13 bases between them. The CDR3 extends over 14 amino acids. CDR3 sequence (DNA): TGTGCCAGTAGTATAGACCCCGGATTCAGCGGCTACACCTTC. It specifies CASSIDPGFSGYTF.

V and J are TRBV27 and TRBJ1-1; D uncertain. CDR3 length equals 13 residues. Looked up from germline, CDR1 is MNHEY and CDR2 is SMNVEV (reference sequence). V was clipped by 5 bases and J by 11 bases, with 18 bases between them. Written as DNA, the CDR3 is TGTGCCAGCAGTCCCCATTATGGAGGTGATGCTTTCTTT. The encoded protein is CASSPHYGGDAFF.

V and J are TRBV29-1 and TRBJ2-5; D is perhaps TRBD1 (6 bases). The V end was cut by 3 bases, the J end by 5 bases, with 13 bases between. The length of the CDR3 is 13 residues. The germline gives CDR1 SQVTM, CDR2 ANQGSEA. The DNA for the CDR3 is TGCAGCGTTGAGGCAGGGGTGTGGGAGACCCAGTACTTC. It yields the protein CSVEAGVWETQYF.